This passage covers 22 T cell receptor beta chains from one sample sequenced in a study of CD8 T cells in Susac syndrome. RNA totalling roughly 0.45 to 1 ug underwent reverse transcription with random hexamers. TCRdb reprocessed the immunoSEQ multiplex PCR reads via MiXCR and lists one record per CDR3 protein. The sample lists nearly 70,000 distinct CDR3 sequences; approximately 95% were seen once. Sequencing used CD8+ T cells from PBMCs. These receptors were collected from a human donor in good health.

The genes are TRBV29-1 and TRBJ1-5; 9 nucleotides agree with TRBD1. Losses at the gene ends were 5 bases for V and 2 bases for J; bases not matched to a gene: 1. The germline V gene encodes CDR1 SQVTM and CDR2 ANQGSEA. The CDR3 covers 13 residues. For the CDR3, the DNA is TGCAGCGTTTGGACAGGGGGCAATCAGCCCCAGCATTTT. It specifies CSVWTGGNQPQHF.

CDR3 amino acids: CSVDGLVEDEQFF. Written as DNA, the CDR3 is TGCAGCGTTGATGGGCTCGTGGAGGATGAGCAGTTCTTC. J is TRBJ2-1 and V is TRBV29-1; possible D gene TRBD2, 5 bases. Trimming stripped 3 bases from V and 8 bases from J, with 14 bases between. CDR1 is SQVTM, CDR2 ANQGSEA, per germline. There are 13 residues in the CDR3.

V is TRBV9 and J is TRBJ1-1, with D perhaps matching TRBD1 (6 bases). This CDR3 is built from 15 residues. The germline V gene encodes CDR1 SGDLS and CDR2 YYNGEE. Trimming took off 3 bases at V and 3 bases at J, with 15 bases between the two ends. CDR3 nucleotides: TGTGCCAGCAGCGACAAGGGGGATTGGGACACTGAAGCTTTCTTT. It translates to CASSDKGDWDTEAFF.

The chain links TRBV19 to TRBJ1-1, with D tentatively TRBD1 (6 bases). The V end was cut by 4 bases, the J end by 4 bases, with 16 bases between. CDR1 LNHDA and CDR2 SQIVND come from the germline V gene (reference sequence). The CDR3 extends over 15 amino acids. DNA for the CDR3: TGTGCCAGTAGTACGCCCGCAGGGGCGGGCACTGAAGCTTTCTTT. Protein product: CASSTPAGAGTEAFF.

The J gene is TRBJ2-2, the V gene TRBV28; no reliable D call. V was trimmed by 3 bases and J by 2 bases, leaving 7 bases between them. The CDR3 is 14 residues long. Per the germline V gene, CDR1 is MDHEN and CDR2 is SYDVKM. The CDR3 loop is CASSFTVNTGELFF. Here the CDR3 DNA reads TGTGCCAGCAGTTTTACCGTAAACACCGGGGAGCTGTTTTTT.

The chain joins TRBV4-2 to TRBJ2-7, with D unclear. The germline V gene has CDR1 LGHNA and CDR2 YNFKEQ. V was cut by 3 bases and J by 3 bases, with 15 bases left in between. This CDR3 region has 15 residues. CDR3 nucleotide sequence: TGTGCCAGCAGCCAGGTCCGGAACAGTAACTACGAGCAGTACTTC. Protein product: CASSQVRNSNYEQYF.

The rearrangement joins TRBV6-5 to TRBJ2-7; the D call may be TRBD1 or TRBD2 (6 bases each). V was trimmed by 0 bases and J by 5 bases, leaving 17 bases between them. The V gene's germline CDR1 is MNHEY and CDR2 SVGAGI. The CDR3 is 16 amino acids. Written as DNA, the CDR3 is TGTGCCAGCAGTTACTCTGGAGGGCAGGGGCTCGACGAGCAGTACTTC. It specifies CASSYSGGQGLDEQYF.

This chain joins TRBV7-2 and TRBJ2-2, with D possibly being TRBD1 or TRBD2 (5 bases each). The CDR3 loop spans 14 amino acids. Germline CDR1 and CDR2: SGHTA and FQGNSA. The V and J ends lost 4 bases and 0 bases respectively, with 6 bases between them. Here the CDR3 reads CASSSGPNTGELFF. The CDR3 bases are TGTGCCAGCAGCTCGGGACCGAACACCGGGGAGCTGTTTTTT.

This chain uses TRBV6-6 with TRBJ2-7; a possible D gene is TRBD2 (5 bases). Trimming cost V 3 bases and J 2 bases, with 5 bases left between them. This CDR3 comprises 12 residues. Germline CDR1 reads MNHNY; CDR2 reads SVGAGI (reference sequence). CDR3 bases: TGTGCCAGCAGTTATAGCGCCTACGAGCAGTACGTC. This translates into CASSYSAYEQYV.

The gene calls are TRBV7-8 and TRBJ1-5; weak D call: TRBD1 (6 bases). The ends were cut back, 8 bases at V and 2 bases at J, with 19 bases in the middle. The germline CDR1 and CDR2 sequences are SGHVS and FQNEAQ. The length of the CDR3 is 16 residues. The DNA of the CDR3 is TGTGCCAGCGCGACCTCAGGGGCGGAAGGCAATCAGCCCCAGCATTTT. Protein product: CASATSGAEGNQPQHF.

The V and J genes are TRBV16 and TRBJ2-7; no definite D call. CDR3 length: 12 residues. Germline lookup yields CDR1 KGHSY and CDR2 FQNENV. The germline V and J ends were trimmed by 3 bases and 7 bases, with 10 bases remaining between them. In DNA form, the CDR3 reads TGTGCCAGCAGCCATGCGGCAATAGAGCAGTACTTC. Translation: CASSHAAIEQYF.

V is TRBV5-6 and J is TRBJ2-5; D assignment may be TRBD1 or TRBD2 (5 bases each). CDR3 length equals 14 residues. Germline CDR1 and CDR2: SGHDT and YYEEEE. V shed 0 bases and J shed 7 bases, with 13 bases lying between them. As DNA, the CDR3 is TGTGCCAGCAGCTTGGGAAGGGGTGCGGGGACCCAGTACTTC. Translating it yields CASSLGRGAGTQYF.

The CDR3 DNA is TGTGCCACCAGCAGAGTTCCTAGCGGGGGAGATGAGCAGTTCTTC. It yields the protein CATSRVPSGGDEQFF. This chain joins TRBV15 and TRBJ2-1; 10 positions agree with TRBD2. Germline lookup yields CDR1 LNHNV and CDR2 YYDKDF (reference sequence). There are 15 residues in the CDR3. V gave up 1 base and J gave up 8 bases; unmatched junction bases: 5.

This clonotype appeared a single time. The chain carries TRBV30 and TRBJ1-2; D is possibly TRBD1 (6 bases). There are 15 residues in the CDR3. V lost 7 bases and J 0 bases, leaving 18 bases between the germline ends. Germline lookup yields CDR1 GTSNPN and CDR2 SVGIG (reference sequence). The CDR3 coding sequence is TGTGCCTCGGACGGGAGGGGGGGTCCTAACTATGGCTACACCTTC. Amino acid sequence: CASDGRGGPNYGYTF.

The V call is TRBV19, the J call TRBJ2-1; TRBD1 matches 7 bases. After removal of 7 bases from V and 3 bases from J, the junction contained 3 bases not matched to a gene. This CDR3 has 13 residues. Per germline, CDR1 LNHDA and CDR2 SQIVND (reference sequence). As DNA, the CDR3 is TGTGCCAGTAAAACAGGGGTCTACAATGAGCAGTTCTTC. Translated: CASKTGVYNEQFF.

Worth noting for this clonotype: Relative to the germline gene, one junction end is altered; a read error may explain this. The V and J genes are TRBV2 and TRBJ2-6; a weak D match, TRBD2 (5 bases). The CDR3 runs to 14 residues. Germline V lookup: CDR1 SNHLY, CDR2 FYNNEI. The CDR3 loop reads CASSVTDFPSSWAF. The CDR3 DNA sequence: TGTGCCAGCAGTGTAACGGACTTTCCATCGTCCTGGGCTTTC.

V usage is TRBV3-1 and J usage is TRBJ2-1; 8 bases fit TRBD2. V was clipped by 6 bases and J by 2 bases; unmatched bases: 6. This CDR3 has 15 amino acids. Germline V gene lookup returns CDR1 LGHDT and CDR2 YNNKEL (reference sequence). The CDR3 DNA follows: TGTGCCAGCAGTGCCGGGACTAGTACCTACAATGAGCAGTTCTTC. As protein: CASSAGTSTYNEQFF.

V is TRBV5-1 and J is TRBJ2-7; 10 bases match TRBD1. The length of the CDR3 is 15 residues. V lost 0 bases, J lost 4 bases, and 4 bases stayed unmatched. CDR1 is SGHRS, CDR2 YFSETQ, per germline. The CDR3 bases are TGCGCCAGCAGCTTGGCCGGGACAGGGGAGTACGAGCAGTACTTC. Its translation is CASSLAGTGEYEQYF.

V and J are TRBV6-6 and TRBJ2-1, with 7 bases matching TRBD1. The CDR3 is 16 residues long. CDR1 and CDR2 (germline): MNHNY, SVGAGI (reference sequence). V shed 5 bases and J 2 bases; nucleotides not matched to a gene: 9. The CDR3 is CASSNPDRPPYNEQFF. The CDR3 DNA follows: TGTGCCAGCAGTAATCCGGACAGGCCGCCCTACAATGAGCAGTTCTTC.

DNA for the CDR3: TGTGCCAGCAGTTTCTCGCGGACCGAAGCTTTCTTT. Its protein is CASSFSRTEAFF. V usage is TRBV28 and J usage is TRBJ1-1; D remains ambiguous. The CDR3 runs 12 residues. Germline V gene lookup returns CDR1 MDHEN and CDR2 SYDVKM. V lost 3 bases and J 8 bases, leaving 10 bases between the germline ends.

This clonotype was recorded once. The V call is TRBV15, the J call TRBJ1-2; D remains unclear. Trimming took off 2 bases at V and 8 bases at J, with 9 bases between the two ends. The CDR3 is made up of 12 amino acids. Per germline, CDR1 LNHNV and CDR2 YYDKDF (reference sequence). This CDR3 reads CATSRRSLGYTF. DNA for the CDR3: TGTGCCACCAGCAGACGGTCCTTGGGCTACACCTTC.

This chain links TRBV7-9 with TRBJ2-1, with D maybe TRBD1 (5 bases). The germline gives CDR1 SEHNR, CDR2 FQNEAQ (reference sequence). CDR3 size: 17 residues. Trimming left V 5 bases short and J 1 base short, with 18 bases between. The CDR3 bases are TGTGCCAGCAGCGACACTCGTGGAAAGGGGTCCTACAATGAGCAGTTCTTC. It is translated as CASSDTRGKGSYNEQFF. The whole variable domain, filled in from reference TRBV7-9 and TRBJ2-1, reads DTGVSQNPRHKITKRGQNVTFRCDPISEHNRLYWYRQTLGQGPEFLTYFQNEAQLEKSRLLSDRFSAERPKGSFSTLEIQRTEQGDSAMYLCASSDTRGKGSYNEQFFGPGTRLTVL.